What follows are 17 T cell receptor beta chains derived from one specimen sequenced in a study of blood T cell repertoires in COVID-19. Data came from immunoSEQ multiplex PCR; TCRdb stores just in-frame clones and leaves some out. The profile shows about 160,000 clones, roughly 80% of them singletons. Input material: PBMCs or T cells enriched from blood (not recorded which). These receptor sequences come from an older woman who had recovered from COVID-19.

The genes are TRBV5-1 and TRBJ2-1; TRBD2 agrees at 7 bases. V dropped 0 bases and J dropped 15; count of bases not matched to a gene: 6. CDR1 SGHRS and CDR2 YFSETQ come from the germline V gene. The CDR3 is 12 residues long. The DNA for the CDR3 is TGCGCCAGCAGCTTGGAAGCGGGGCTGATGTTCTTC. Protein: CASSLEAGLMFF.

CDR3 nucleotide sequence: TGTGCCAGCTCACCGGGACTGGAGGGGGAAAAACTGTTTTTT. Its protein product is CASSPGLEGEKLFF. The gene calls are TRBV18 and TRBJ1-4; weak D call: TRBD1 (5 bases). Trimming pared 3 bases from V and 8 bases from J, leaving 13 bases between. This CDR3 contains 14 residues. CDR1 and CDR2 from the germline V gene are KGHSH and LQKENI.

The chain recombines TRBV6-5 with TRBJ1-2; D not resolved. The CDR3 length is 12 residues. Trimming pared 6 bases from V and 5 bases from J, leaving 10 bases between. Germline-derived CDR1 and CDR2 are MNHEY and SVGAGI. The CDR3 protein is CASRPSWYGYTF. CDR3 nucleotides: TGTGCCAGCAGACCGAGCTGGTATGGCTACACCTTC.

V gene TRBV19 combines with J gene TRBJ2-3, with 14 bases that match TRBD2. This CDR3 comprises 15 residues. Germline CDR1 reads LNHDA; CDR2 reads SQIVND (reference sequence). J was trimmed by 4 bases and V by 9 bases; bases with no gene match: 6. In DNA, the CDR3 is TGTGCCAGCCATTCGACTAGCGGGGGGGCAGATACGCAGTATTTT. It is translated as CASHSTSGGADTQYF.

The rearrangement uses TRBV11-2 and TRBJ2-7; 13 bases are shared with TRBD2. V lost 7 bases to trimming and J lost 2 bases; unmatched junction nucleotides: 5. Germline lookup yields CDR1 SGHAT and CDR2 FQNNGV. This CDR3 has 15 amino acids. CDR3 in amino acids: CASTLLAGGTYEQYF. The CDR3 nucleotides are TGTGCCAGCACCCTACTAGCGGGGGGGACCTACGAGCAGTACTTC.

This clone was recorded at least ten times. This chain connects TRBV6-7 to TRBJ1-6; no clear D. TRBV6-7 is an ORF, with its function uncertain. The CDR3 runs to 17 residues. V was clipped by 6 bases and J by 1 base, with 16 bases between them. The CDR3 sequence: CASSPSPRASYNSPLHF. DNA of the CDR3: TGTGCCAGCAGCCCAAGTCCGAGGGCGTCCTATAATTCACCCCTCCACTTT.

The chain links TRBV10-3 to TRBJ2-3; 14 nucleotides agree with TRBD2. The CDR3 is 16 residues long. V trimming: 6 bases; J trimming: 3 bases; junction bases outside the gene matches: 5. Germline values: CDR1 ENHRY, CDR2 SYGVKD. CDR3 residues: CAISPGLAGVTDTQYF. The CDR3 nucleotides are TGTGCCATCAGCCCGGGACTAGCGGGGGTGACAGATACGCAGTATTTT.

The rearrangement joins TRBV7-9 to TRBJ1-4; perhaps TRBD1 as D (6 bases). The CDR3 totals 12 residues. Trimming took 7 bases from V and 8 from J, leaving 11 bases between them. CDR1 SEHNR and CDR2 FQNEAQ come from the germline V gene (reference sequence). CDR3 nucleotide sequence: TGTGCCAGCACAGGGGCCAGGGAAAAACTGTTTTTT. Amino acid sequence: CASTGAREKLFF.

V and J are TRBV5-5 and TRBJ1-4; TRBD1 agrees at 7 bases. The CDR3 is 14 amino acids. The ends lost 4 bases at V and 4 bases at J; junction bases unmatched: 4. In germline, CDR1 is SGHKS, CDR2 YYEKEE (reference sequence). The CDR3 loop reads CASSGTANNEKLFF. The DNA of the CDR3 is TGTGCCAGCAGCGGGACAGCTAATAATGAAAAACTGTTTTTT.

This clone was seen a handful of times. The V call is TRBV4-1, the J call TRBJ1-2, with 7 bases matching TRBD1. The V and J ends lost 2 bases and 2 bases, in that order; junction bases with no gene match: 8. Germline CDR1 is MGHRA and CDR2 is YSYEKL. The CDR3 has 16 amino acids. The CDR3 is CASSQTPGGRNYGYTF. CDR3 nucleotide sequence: TGCGCCAGCAGCCAAACGCCAGGGGGAAGGAACTATGGCTACACCTTC.

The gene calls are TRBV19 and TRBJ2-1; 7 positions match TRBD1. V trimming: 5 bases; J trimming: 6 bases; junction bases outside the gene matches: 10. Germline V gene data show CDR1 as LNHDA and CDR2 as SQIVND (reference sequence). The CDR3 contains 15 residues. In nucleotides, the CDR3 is TGTGCCAGTAGTCCCCGGGACAGACCCGCCAATGAGCAGTTCTTC. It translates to CASSPRDRPANEQFF.

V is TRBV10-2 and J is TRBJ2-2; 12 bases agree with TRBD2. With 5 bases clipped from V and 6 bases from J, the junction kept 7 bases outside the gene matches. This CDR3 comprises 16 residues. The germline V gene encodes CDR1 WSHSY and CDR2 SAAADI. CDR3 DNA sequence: TGCGCCAGCAGTAAGACTAGCGGGGGCGGAGCCGGGGAGCTGTTTTTT. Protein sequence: CASSKTSGGGAGELFF.

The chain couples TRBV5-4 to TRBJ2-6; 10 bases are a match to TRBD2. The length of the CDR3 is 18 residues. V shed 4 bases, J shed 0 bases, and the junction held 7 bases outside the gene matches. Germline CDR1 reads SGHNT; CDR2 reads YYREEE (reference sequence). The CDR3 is CASSPSGGALSGANVLTF. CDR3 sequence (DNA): TGTGCCAGCAGCCCCAGCGGGGGGGCCCTCTCTGGGGCCAACGTCCTGACTTTC. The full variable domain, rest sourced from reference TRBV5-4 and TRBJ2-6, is ETGVTQSPTHLIKTRGQQVTLRCSSQSGHNTVSWYQQALGQGPQFIFQYYREEENGRGNFPPRFSGLQFPNYSSELNVNALELDDSALYLCASSPSGGALSGANVLTFGAGSRLTVL.

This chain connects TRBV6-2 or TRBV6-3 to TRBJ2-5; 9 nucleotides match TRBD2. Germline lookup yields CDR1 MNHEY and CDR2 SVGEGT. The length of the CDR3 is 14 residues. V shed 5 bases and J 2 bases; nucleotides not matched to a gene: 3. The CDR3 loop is CASSPSGGQETQYF. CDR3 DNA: TGTGCCAGCAGTCCAAGCGGGGGGCAAGAGACCCAGTACTTC.

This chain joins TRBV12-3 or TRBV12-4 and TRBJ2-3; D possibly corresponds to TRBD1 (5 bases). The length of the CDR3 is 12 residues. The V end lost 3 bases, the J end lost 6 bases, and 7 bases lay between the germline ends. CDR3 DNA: TGTGCCAGCAGTTTTGGGGCCGATACGCAGTATTTT. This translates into CASSFGADTQYF.

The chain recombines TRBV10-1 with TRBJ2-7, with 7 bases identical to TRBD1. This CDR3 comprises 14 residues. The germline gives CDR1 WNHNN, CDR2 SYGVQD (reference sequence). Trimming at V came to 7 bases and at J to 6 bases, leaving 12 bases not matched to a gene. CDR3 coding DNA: TGCGCCAGCACCCAAGCCCGACAGGGCGGCGAGCAGTACTTC. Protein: CASTQARQGGEQYF.

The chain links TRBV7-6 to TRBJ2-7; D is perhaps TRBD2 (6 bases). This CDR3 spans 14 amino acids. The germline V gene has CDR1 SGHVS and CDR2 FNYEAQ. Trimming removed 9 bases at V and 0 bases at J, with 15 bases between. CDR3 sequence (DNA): TGTGCCAGTGCCGGGACTGACATCTCCTACGAGCAGTACTTC. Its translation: CASAGTDISYEQYF.